The 5 T cell receptor beta chains below all came from one sample that was sequenced in a study of T cell responses to AZD1222 COVID-19 vaccine. Assay used: immunoSEQ multiplex PCR; TCRdb lists only in-frame clones, some missing. In the table there are 95,000 or so clones, 88% of which are singletons. The material sequenced was peripheral blood, taken on day 0 of AZD1222 vaccination. The receptors shown here come from an adult in good health.

The rearrangement links TRBV19 to TRBJ1-5, with TRBD1 matching over 10 bases. The CDR3 sequence is 15 residues long. The germline CDR1 and CDR2 sequences are LNHDA and SQIVND (reference sequence). Trimming removed 5 bases from V and 5 bases from J; junction bases left unmatched: 6. CDR3 DNA: TGTGCCAGTAGTCCCGGGACAGGGGCGTATCAGCCCCAGCATTTT. Translating it yields CASSPGTGAYQPQHF.

The V call is TRBV5-1, the J call TRBJ2-1, with 9 bases matching TRBD2. CDR1 and CDR2 (germline): SGHRS, YFSETQ. V shed 4 bases and J 10 bases; nucleotides not matched to a gene: 6. The CDR3 runs to 13 residues. CDR3: CASSPALAGEQFF. Written as DNA, the CDR3 is TGCGCCAGCAGCCCTGCGCTAGCGGGAGAGCAGTTCTTC.

The rearrangement links TRBV14 to TRBJ2-6; weak D call: TRBD1 (5 bases). Germline CDR1 is SGHDN and CDR2 is FVKESK. The CDR3 has 18 residues. Trimming left V 3 bases short and J 0 bases short, with 15 bases between. The CDR3 DNA sequence: TGTGCCAGCAGCCACATGACAGAGGTTTTCTCTGGGGCCAACGTCCTGACTTTC. It yields the protein CASSHMTEVFSGANVLTF.

V and J are TRBV3-1 (or the pseudogene TRBV3-2) and TRBJ2-1, with 10 nucleotides matching TRBD2. Germline V gene lookup returns CDR1 LGHDT and CDR2 YNNKEL (reference sequence). The CDR3 length is 16 residues. The V segment lost 0 bases and the J segment 2 bases; nucleotides outside the gene matches: 1. The CDR3 DNA reads as TGTGCCAGCAGCCAAGAGAGCGGGGGGGCCTACAATGAGCAGTTCTTC. Its translation is CASSQESGGAYNEQFF.

This clone occurred a few times. The chain uses TRBV29-1 and TRBJ2-5, with D unresolved. Per germline, CDR1 SQVTM and CDR2 ANQGSEA. CDR3 length equals 15 residues. V was shortened by 2 bases and J by 7 bases, with 20 bases between the two germline ends. This CDR3 is CSVETPSIARTTQYF. The CDR3 DNA reads as TGCAGCGTTGAAACCCCCTCTATAGCTAGGACGACCCAGTACTTC.